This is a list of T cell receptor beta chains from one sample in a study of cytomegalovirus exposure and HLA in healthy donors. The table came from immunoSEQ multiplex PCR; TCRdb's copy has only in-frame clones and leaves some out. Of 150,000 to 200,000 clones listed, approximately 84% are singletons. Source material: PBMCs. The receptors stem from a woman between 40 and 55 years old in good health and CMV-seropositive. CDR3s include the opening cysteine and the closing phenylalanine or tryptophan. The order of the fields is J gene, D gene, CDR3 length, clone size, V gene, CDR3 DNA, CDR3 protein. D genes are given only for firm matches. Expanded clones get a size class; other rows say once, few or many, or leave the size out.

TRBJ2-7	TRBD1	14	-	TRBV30	TGTGCCTGTCTGCCCGGGGACAGAGTCTACGAGCAGTACTTC	CACLPGDRVYEQYF
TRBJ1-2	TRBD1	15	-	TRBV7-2	TGTGCCAGCAGCCCCTCGACAGGGGGGATGGATGGCTACACCTTC	CASSPSTGGMDGYTF
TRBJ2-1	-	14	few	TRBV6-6	TGTGCCACCTCACAGGCGGGGTATTACAATGAGCAGTTCTTC	CATSQAGYYNEQFF
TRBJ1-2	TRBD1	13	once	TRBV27	TGTGCCAGCTCCAGGGACAGGGGGATCGCCTACACCTTC	CASSRDRGIAYTF
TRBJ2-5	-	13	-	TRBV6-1	TGTGCCAGCAGGGAGAGCGGGCAAGAGACCCAGTACTTC	CASRESGQETQYF
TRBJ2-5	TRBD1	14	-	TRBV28	TGTGCCAGCGGAACAGGGGGCGGACGAGAGACCCAGTACTTC	CASGTGGGRETQYF
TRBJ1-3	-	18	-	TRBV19	TGTGCCAGTAGTATAGATCTATCTTCGGGGGTCTCTGGAAACACCATATATTTT	CASSIDLSSGVSGNTIYF
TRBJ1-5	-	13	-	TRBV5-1	TGCGCCAGCAGCTACTCCGGGGGTCAGCCCCAGCATTTT	CASSYSGGQPQHF
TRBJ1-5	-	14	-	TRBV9	TGTGCCAGCAGCGGTTGGGGCGTTAATCAGCCCCAGCATTTT	CASSGWGVNQPQHF
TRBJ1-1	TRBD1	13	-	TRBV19	TGTGCCAGTAGGACAGGGGGACCCACTGAAGCTTTCTTT	CASRTGGPTEAFF
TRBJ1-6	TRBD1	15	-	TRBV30	TGTGCCTCCCCCCGCGACAGGGTTATGGATTCACCCCTCCACTTT	CASPRDRVMDSPLHF
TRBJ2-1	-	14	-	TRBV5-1	TGCGCCAGCAGCTTGGCGCTAGCTAGGGATGAGCAGTTCTTC	CASSLALARDEQFF
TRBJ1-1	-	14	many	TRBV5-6	TGTGCCAGCAGCTTGTGGCAGGGTCGAACTGAAGCTTTCTTT	CASSLWQGRTEAFF
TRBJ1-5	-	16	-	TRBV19	TGTGCCAGTAGTATAGATCAGTCAGGTTTTCTGCAGCCCCAGCATTTT	CASSIDQSGFLQPQHF
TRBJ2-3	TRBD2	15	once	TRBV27	TGTGCCAGCAGTGGGCGGGGGTACAACACAGATACGCAGTATTTT	CASSGRGYNTDTQYF
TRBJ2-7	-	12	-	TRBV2	TGTGCCAGCAGTGGTTCTCCCTACGAGCAGTACTTC	CASSGSPYEQYF